The rows below give T cell receptor beta chains drawn from one sample of a study of cytomegalovirus exposure and HLA in healthy donors. Assay used: immunoSEQ multiplex PCR; TCRdb lists only in-frame clones, some missing. This sample contains roughly 41,000 clones. The sequenced material came from PBMCs. Receptors were obtained from a woman in her 40s in good health and CMV-seronegative. CDR3s include the opening cysteine and the closing phenylalanine or tryptophan. The D gene is left open where the match is weak.

j_gene: TRBJ1-1
v_gene: TRBV27
d_gene: .
CDR3aa: CASATTGNTEAFF

j_gene: TRBJ2-1
v_gene: TRBV27
d_gene: TRBD2
CDR3aa: CASSLSVLAGESEQFF

j_gene: TRBJ2-1
v_gene: TRBV30
d_gene: .
CDR3aa: CAWSFRNEQFF

j_gene: TRBJ2-7
v_gene: TRBV11-1
d_gene: .
CDR3aa: CASSLLVGGQPAYEQYF

j_gene: TRBJ2-5
v_gene: TRBV5-5
d_gene: TRBD1
CDR3aa: CASSSRTGGEKTQYF

j_gene: TRBJ2-7
v_gene: TRBV6-5
d_gene: .
CDR3aa: CASSSDRWGGYEQYF

j_gene: TRBJ1-3
v_gene: TRBV11-2
d_gene: TRBD1
CDR3aa: CASSLETGGRFGNTIYF

j_gene: TRBJ1-4
v_gene: TRBV2
d_gene: TRBD1
CDR3aa: CARRTGNEKLFF

j_gene: TRBJ1-2
v_gene: TRBV9
d_gene: .
CDR3aa: CASSVDSTGIGGYTF

j_gene: TRBJ2-1
v_gene: TRBV14
d_gene: TRBD1
CDR3aa: CASSRGTGVWNEQFF

j_gene: TRBJ2-4
v_gene: TRBV21-1
d_gene: .
CDR3aa: CASSKALGTGARGAKNIQYF

j_gene: TRBJ2-7
v_gene: TRBV11-2
d_gene: TRBD1
CDR3aa: CASSSDRGLYEQYF

j_gene: TRBJ2-5
v_gene: TRBV7-9
d_gene: TRBD1
CDR3aa: CASSKVQGAETQYF

j_gene: TRBJ2-7
v_gene: TRBV5-1
d_gene: .
CDR3aa: CASSLGQISYEQYF

j_gene: TRBJ2-1
v_gene: TRBV5-6
d_gene: TRBD2
CDR3aa: CASSLSGRAWSYNEQFF

j_gene: TRBJ2-2
v_gene: TRBV5-8
d_gene: TRBD2
CDR3aa: CASSTPGLAVTGELFF

j_gene: TRBJ2-3
v_gene: TRBV28
d_gene: .
CDR3aa: CASSLPHTDTQYF

j_gene: TRBJ2-3
v_gene: TRBV9
d_gene: TRBD1
CDR3aa: CASSGWETGVADTQYF

j_gene: TRBJ2-7
v_gene: TRBV19
d_gene: TRBD1
CDR3aa: CASSAWTGSSYEQYF

j_gene: TRBJ2-7
v_gene: TRBV4-2
d_gene: .
CDR3aa: CASSQERDLSYEQYF

j_gene: TRBJ1-3
v_gene: TRBV15
d_gene: .
CDR3aa: CATSRDPRGGNTIYF

j_gene: TRBJ1-4
v_gene: TRBV5-1
d_gene: .
CDR3aa: CASSWEGINEKLFF

j_gene: TRBJ2-1
v_gene: TRBV7-2
d_gene: TRBD2
CDR3aa: CASSSGGAQVEQFF

j_gene: TRBJ1-5
v_gene: TRBV10-3
d_gene: .
CDR3aa: CAISGMGGDQPQHF

j_gene: TRBJ2-3
v_gene: TRBV5-1
d_gene: .
CDR3aa: CASSLGQVGDTQYF

j_gene: TRBJ1-1
v_gene: TRBV2
d_gene: .
CDR3aa: CASRQGPEAFF

j_gene: TRBJ1-2
v_gene: TRBV9
d_gene: .
CDR3aa: CASSVGGGYGYTF

j_gene: TRBJ2-7
v_gene: TRBV11-2
d_gene: TRBD1
CDR3aa: CASSPDRGSHEQYF

j_gene: TRBJ2-1
v_gene: TRBV6-6
d_gene: TRBD2
CDR3aa: CASDKRTSGIYEQFF

j_gene: TRBJ1-1
v_gene: TRBV7-9
d_gene: .
CDR3aa: CASSLVVRGRNTEAFF

j_gene: TRBJ2-1
v_gene: TRBV6-6
d_gene: TRBD1
CDR3aa: CASRTGDLNEQFF

j_gene: TRBJ2-1
v_gene: TRBV15
d_gene: .
CDR3aa: CATAPTGLIGNEQFF

j_gene: TRBJ2-3
v_gene: TRBV11-2
d_gene: .
CDR3aa: CASRLRAFTDTQYF

j_gene: TRBJ2-5
v_gene: TRBV9
d_gene: TRBD1
CDR3aa: CASSVTGGTETQYF

j_gene: TRBJ2-1
v_gene: TRBV29-1
d_gene: TRBD2
CDR3aa: CSVRTSGYEQFF

j_gene: TRBJ1-1
v_gene: TRBV4-1
d_gene: TRBD1
CDR3aa: CASSQDIAGGNTEAFF

j_gene: TRBJ1-3
v_gene: TRBV4-2
d_gene: TRBD1
CDR3aa: CASTMDRRSSGNTIYF

j_gene: TRBJ2-3
v_gene: TRBV28
d_gene: .
CDR3aa: CASSPAGVEYF

j_gene: TRBJ1-5
v_gene: TRBV7-9
d_gene: .
CDR3aa: CASSWGGRGQPQHF

j_gene: TRBJ2-2
v_gene: TRBV5-4
d_gene: TRBD1
CDR3aa: CASSWTGDTGELFF

j_gene: TRBJ2-7
v_gene: TRBV5-4
d_gene: TRBD1
CDR3aa: CASSRQGPSYEQYF

j_gene: TRBJ2-2
v_gene: TRBV2
d_gene: .
CDR3aa: CASSGWEITGELFF

j_gene: TRBJ2-2
v_gene: TRBV13
d_gene: TRBD1
CDR3aa: CASSPRTGRTGELFF

j_gene: TRBJ2-4
v_gene: TRBV27
d_gene: .
CDR3aa: CASRGGPKNIQYF

j_gene: TRBJ2-5
v_gene: TRBV7-7
d_gene: .
CDR3aa: CASSPWGEETQYF

j_gene: TRBJ1-2
v_gene: TRBV4-1
d_gene: .
CDR3aa: CASSHVTGVDGYTF

j_gene: TRBJ1-1
v_gene: TRBV6-5
d_gene: .
CDR3aa: CASSYSSGVVEAFF

j_gene: TRBJ1-1
v_gene: TRBV27
d_gene: .
CDR3aa: CASSLYRRLNTEDFF

j_gene: TRBJ2-1
v_gene: TRBV9
d_gene: TRBD2
CDR3aa: CASSVGTSSDNEQFF

j_gene: TRBJ1-3
v_gene: TRBV7-8
d_gene: .
CDR3aa: CASSLARTGSGNTIYF

j_gene: TRBJ2-6
v_gene: TRBV7-3
d_gene: TRBD1
CDR3aa: CASSYGTGDVLTF

j_gene: TRBJ2-7
v_gene: TRBV5-4
d_gene: .
CDR3aa: CASSLGLFIGQYF

j_gene: TRBJ2-3
v_gene: TRBV9
d_gene: .
CDR3aa: CASSVSSGADTQYF

j_gene: TRBJ1-1
v_gene: TRBV6-5
d_gene: .
CDR3aa: CASSYGTTNSEAFF

j_gene: TRBJ1-5
v_gene: TRBV9
d_gene: .
CDR3aa: CASSVEGVEPQHF

j_gene: TRBJ1-2
v_gene: TRBV6-1
d_gene: TRBD1
CDR3aa: CASSEDGQGNYGYTF

j_gene: TRBJ2-3
v_gene: TRBV7-3
d_gene: TRBD1
CDR3aa: CASSLTGTGGTDTQYF

j_gene: TRBJ2-1
v_gene: TRBV5-1
d_gene: TRBD2
CDR3aa: CASSLEPSGVDEQFF